This entry is about one TCR beta chain. Its antigen is still unknown. There are no base qualities to consult, and no much larger clone falls within one base. This sample was included in a study of OX40 agonist ivuxolimab in advanced cancers. With respect to the entire study: Ivuxolimab was a fully human IgG2 agonistic monoclonal antibody targeting the costimulatory receptor OX40 (CD134). Intravenous ivuxolimab was administered to patients every 2 weeks at six dose levels: 0.01, 0.1, 0.3, 1.5, 3 and 10 mg/kg. Of the roughly 54 patients in dose escalation, about 20 had hepatocellular carcinoma, some 15 had melanoma, 9 had renal cell carcinoma and 9 had head and neck cancer. The dose-escalation cohort was roughly 83% male with a mean age of roughly 62 years, ranging from roughly 20 to 80. Prior anti-PD-1, anti-PD-L1 or anti-CTLA-4 therapy was permitted, and checkpoint inhibitors had been received by less than 45% of dose-escalation patients. Partial responses were achieved by three dose-escalation patients, of whom one had hepatocellular carcinoma and two had cutaneous melanoma. The point of sequencing TCRbeta in the periphery was to test whether ivuxolimab changed TCR sequence diversity and drove clonal T-cell expansion. The paper describes the monotherapy dose-escalation part (N ≈ 52 patients) of the phase I trial of ivuxolimab.

Genomic DNA was isolated from the sorted cells so that the TCRbeta CDR3 region could be sequenced. The immunoSEQ Assay was used for sequencing of TCRbeta CDR3 regions. TCRdb mirrors the immuneACCESS table, restricted to in-frame sequences. Some clones are absent from its copies; in checked studies, under half trace to an unresolved V gene, and the reason for the others is unknown. The sample contains tens of thousands of clones, 70% to 90% of them found a single time. The top ten hold approximately 0.3% of the sample. The trial excluded patients who had a history of autoimmune disease or were on systemic immunosuppression. Peripheral blood for TCR sequencing was collected from all dose cohorts at baseline, on cycle 4 day 1, and on cycle 7 day 1. The samples were taken from a phase I, first-in-human, multicenter, open-label dose-escalation trial of ivuxolimab. Adults with locally advanced or metastatic melanoma, renal cell carcinoma, hepatocellular carcinoma or head and neck squamous cell carcinoma were enrolled in the trial. Before TCR sequencing, CD4+ T cells and CD8+ T cells were sorted from peripheral blood as separate populations.

On the study overall, not on this receptor specifically: The antigen specificity of the clonally expanded peripheral T cells was not determined. After ivuxolimab, CD8+ T cells had more expanded clones than CD4+ T cells on average. Partial responders in the 0.1-3.0 mg/kg groups had among the lowest normalized peripheral clonal expansion, especially among CD8+ T cells. Clonal expansion of both CD4+ and CD8+ blood T cells was observed from baseline to week 6 at doses 0.1 to 3.0 mg/kg. Low levels of normalized T-cell clonal expansion were also seen in some patients who did not respond.

The sample in question was CD4+ or CD8+ T cells sorted from blood, obtained in a trial of the OX40 agonist ivuxolimab. The receptor was isolated from an adult with an advanced solid tumor such as melanoma, head and neck, liver or kidney cancer.

The CDR3 here reads CSVLDDSNQPQHF. The DNA sequence reads TGCAGCGTCCTGGATGATAGCAATCAGCCCCAGCATTTT. The chain employs TRBV29-1 and TRBJ1-5, with the D gene too uncertain to name. V and J are truncated by 6 bases and 0 bases respectively, leaving an intervening sequence of 9 bases. The germline V gene specifies SQVTM as CDR1 and ANQGSEA as CDR2. From cysteine to phenylalanine, the CDR3 is 13 amino acids long. The entry retains the CDR3 DNA only, 39 bases that are in frame from base 1.